This paragraph reports one TCR beta chain. The antigen remains undetermined. This record belongs to a study of T cells after yellow fever vaccination. V was shortened by 7 bases and J by 7 bases, with 12 bases between the two germline ends. The CDR3 covers 12 residues. Germline lookup yields CDR1 SGHTA and CDR2 FQGNSA. Study observations and caveats: The presence of abundant clonotypes contaminating from the bulk population was possible in FACS-sorted repertoires.

A single record per CDR3 protein comes from TCRdb applying MiXCR to the 5' RACE reads. The repertoire holds hundreds of thousands of distinct CDR3 sequences, with 9% to 15% as singletons. This chain uses TRBV7-2 with TRBJ2-3, with D unclear. The clonotype comes from a man aged 25-45 years who received the YFV17D yellow fever vaccine. Sequencing was performed on PBMCs, taken on the day of the yellow fever booster vaccination. CDR3 DNA sequence: TGTGCCAGCACTCAGACTGTAAATACGCAGTATTTT. It specifies CASTQTVNTQYF.